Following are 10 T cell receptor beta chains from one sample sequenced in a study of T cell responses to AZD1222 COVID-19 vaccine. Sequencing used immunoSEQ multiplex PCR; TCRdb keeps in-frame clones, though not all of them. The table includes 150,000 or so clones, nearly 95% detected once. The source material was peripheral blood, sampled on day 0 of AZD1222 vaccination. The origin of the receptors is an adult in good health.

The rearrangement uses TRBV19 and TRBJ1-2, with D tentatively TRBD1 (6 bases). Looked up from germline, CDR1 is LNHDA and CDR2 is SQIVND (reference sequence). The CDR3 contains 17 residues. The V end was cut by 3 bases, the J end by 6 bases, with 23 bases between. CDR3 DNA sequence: TGTGCCAGTAGTATGTTGGGACACCCGAAAGGTATGGATGGCTACACCTTC. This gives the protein CASSMLGHPKGMDGYTF.

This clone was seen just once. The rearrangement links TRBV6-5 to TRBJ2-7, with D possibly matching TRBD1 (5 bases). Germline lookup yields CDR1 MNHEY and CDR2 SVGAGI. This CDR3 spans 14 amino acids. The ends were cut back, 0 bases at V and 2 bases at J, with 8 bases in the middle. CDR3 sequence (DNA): TGTGCCAGCAGTTACTCGAGACAGACCTACGAGCAGTACTTC. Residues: CASSYSRQTYEQYF.

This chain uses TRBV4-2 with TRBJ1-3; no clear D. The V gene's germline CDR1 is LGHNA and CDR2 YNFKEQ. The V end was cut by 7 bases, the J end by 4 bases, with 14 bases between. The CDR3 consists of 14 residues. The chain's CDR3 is CASTPPGLGNTIYF. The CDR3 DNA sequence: TGTGCCAGCACCCCCCCCGGGCTAGGAAACACCATATATTTT.

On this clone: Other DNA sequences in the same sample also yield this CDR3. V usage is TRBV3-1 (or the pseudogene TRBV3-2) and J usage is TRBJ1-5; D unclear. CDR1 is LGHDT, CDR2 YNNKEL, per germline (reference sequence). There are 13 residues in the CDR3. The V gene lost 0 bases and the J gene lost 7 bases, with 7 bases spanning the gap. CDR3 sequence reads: CASSQEGGQPQHF. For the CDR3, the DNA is TGTGCCAGCAGCCAAGAAGGAGGCCAGCCCCAGCATTTT.

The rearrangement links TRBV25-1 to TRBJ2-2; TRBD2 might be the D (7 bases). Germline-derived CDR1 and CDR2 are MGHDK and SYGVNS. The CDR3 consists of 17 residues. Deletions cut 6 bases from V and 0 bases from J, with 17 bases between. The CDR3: CASRPLGGRPNTGELFF. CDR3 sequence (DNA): TGTGCCAGCAGACCACTGGGGGGGCGCCCGAACACCGGGGAGCTGTTTTTT.

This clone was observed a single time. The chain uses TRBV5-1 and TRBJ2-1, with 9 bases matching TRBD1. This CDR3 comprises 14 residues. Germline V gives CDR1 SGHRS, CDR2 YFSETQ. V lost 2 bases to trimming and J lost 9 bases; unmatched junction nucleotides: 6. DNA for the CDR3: TGCGCCAGCAGCTTAGGGACAGGGAGCGGTGAGCAGTTCTTC. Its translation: CASSLGTGSGEQFF.

CDR3 region: CASSRGPPAGGQETQYF. CDR3 in DNA: TGTGCCAGCAGCCGGGGCCCCCCTGCGGGGGGACAAGAGACCCAGTACTTC. The rearrangement joins TRBV3-1 (or the pseudogene TRBV3-2) to TRBJ2-5, with 8 bases identical to TRBD2. Looked up from germline, CDR1 is LGHDT and CDR2 is YNNKEL (reference sequence). The CDR3 loop spans 17 amino acids. J was trimmed by 2 bases and V by 4 bases; bases with no gene match: 12.

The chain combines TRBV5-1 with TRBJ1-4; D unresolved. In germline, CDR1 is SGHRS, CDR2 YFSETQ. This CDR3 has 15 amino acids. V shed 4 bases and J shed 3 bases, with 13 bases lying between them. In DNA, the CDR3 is TGCGCCAGCAGCCCCGGGTACAGCGCTAATGAAAAACTGTTTTTT. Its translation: CASSPGYSANEKLFF. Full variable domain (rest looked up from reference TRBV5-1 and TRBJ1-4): KAGVTQTPRYLIKTRGQQVTLSCSPISGHRSVSWYQQTPGQGLQFLFEYFSETQRNKGNFPGRFSGRQFSNSRSEMNVSTLELGDSALYLCASSPGYSANEKLFFGSGTQLSVL.

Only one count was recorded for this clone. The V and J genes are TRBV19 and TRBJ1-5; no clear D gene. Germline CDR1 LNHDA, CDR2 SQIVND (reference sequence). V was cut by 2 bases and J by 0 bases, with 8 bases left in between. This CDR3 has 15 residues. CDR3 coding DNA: TGTGCCAGTAGTATATCCCGATTTAGCAATCAGCCCCAGCATTTT. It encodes CASSISRFSNQPQHF.

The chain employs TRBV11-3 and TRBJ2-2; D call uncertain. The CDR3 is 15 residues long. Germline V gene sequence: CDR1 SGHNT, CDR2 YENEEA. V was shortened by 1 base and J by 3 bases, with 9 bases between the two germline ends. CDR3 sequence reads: CASSLGRSDTGELFF. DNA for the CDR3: TGTGCCAGCAGCTTAGGCAGGTCTGACACCGGGGAGCTGTTTTTT.